A selection of T cell receptor beta chains follows, all from one sample in a study of radiotherapy plus CTLA-4 blockade in lung cancer. Sequenced by immunoSEQ multiplex PCR; TCRdb stores in-frame clones only, minus some. The top ten clones hold about 3% of a sample with 75,000 to 100,000 clones, approximately 74% of them seen once. This specimen was peripheral blood, taken from a patient treated with radiotherapy plus ipilimumab. The receptors come from a human donor with non-small cell lung cancer who had a partial response to radiotherapy plus ipilimumab. Some clones in this sample may be carry-over from other donors' samples. The CDR3 runs from the conserved cysteine through the conserved F or W. Each record gives: J gene, clone size, D gene, V gene, CDR3 protein, CDR3 DNA. The D gene is left open where the match is weak. Not all rows give a size; the values are once, few, many and, for expanded clones, a class.

J gene: TRBJ2-3
clone size: few
D gene: .
V gene: TRBV18
CDR3 protein: CASSPLGKARGSGNTQYF
CDR3 DNA: TGTGCCAGCTCACCATTGGGAAAGGCTCGCGGCTCGGGGAATACGCAGTATTTT

J gene: TRBJ2-7
clone size: .
D gene: TRBD2
V gene: TRBV6-6
CDR3 protein: CTSSLTSGRYEQYF
CDR3 DNA: TGTACCAGCAGTTTAACTAGCGGGAGGTACGAGCAGTACTTC

J gene: TRBJ1-2
clone size: .
D gene: .
V gene: TRBV6-1
CDR3 protein: CATRQTNYGYTF
CDR3 DNA: TGTGCCACCCGACAGACTAACTATGGCTACACCTTC

J gene: TRBJ1-4
clone size: .
D gene: .
V gene: TRBV5-1
CDR3 protein: CASSLVAGANEKLFF
CDR3 DNA: TGCGCCAGCAGCTTGGTTGCGGGAGCTAATGAAAAACTGTTTTTT

J gene: TRBJ2-2
clone size: .
D gene: .
V gene: TRBV19
CDR3 protein: CASRVLSKGELFF
CDR3 DNA: TGTGCCAGTAGGGTACTCTCTAAGGGGGAGCTGTTTTTT

J gene: TRBJ2-5
clone size: .
D gene: TRBD2
V gene: TRBV7-2
CDR3 protein: CASSSKSRTRQETQYF
CDR3 DNA: TGTGCCAGCAGCTCTAAGTCTAGGACTAGACAAGAGACCCAGTACTTC

J gene: TRBJ2-7
clone size: .
D gene: TRBD2
V gene: TRBV4-1
CDR3 protein: CASSQDWLAGGMREQYF
CDR3 DNA: TGCGCCAGCAGCCAAGATTGGCTAGCGGGGGGGATGAGGGAGCAGTACTTC

J gene: TRBJ1-2
clone size: .
D gene: .
V gene: TRBV28
CDR3 protein: CASRVGQARLGYTF
CDR3 DNA: TGTGCCAGCAGAGTAGGACAAGCTAGATTGGGCTACACCTTC

J gene: TRBJ1-3
clone size: .
D gene: .
V gene: TRBV6-4
CDR3 protein: CASSKPGLLTVNTIYF
CDR3 DNA: TGTGCCAGCAGTAAACCGGGACTCCTAACTGTTAACACCATATATTTT

J gene: TRBJ1-5
clone size: .
D gene: TRBD1
V gene: TRBV5-1
CDR3 protein: CASSLKGAVNQPQHF
CDR3 DNA: TGCGCCAGCAGCTTAAAGGGGGCGGTCAATCAGCCCCAGCATTTT

J gene: TRBJ1-1
clone size: .
D gene: TRBD1
V gene: TRBV29-1
CDR3 protein: CSVRTGGNTEAFF
CDR3 DNA: TGCAGCGTGCGGACAGGGGGGAACACTGAAGCTTTCTTT

J gene: TRBJ2-3
clone size: .
D gene: TRBD1
V gene: TRBV19
CDR3 protein: CASSMTGGSDTQYF
CDR3 DNA: TGTGCCAGTAGTATGACAGGGGGATCAGATACGCAGTATTTT

J gene: TRBJ2-7
clone size: once
D gene: TRBD2
V gene: TRBV28
CDR3 protein: CASSPLAGGPYEQYF
CDR3 DNA: TGTGCCAGCAGCCCCTTGGCGGGAGGGCCCTACGAGCAGTACTTC

J gene: TRBJ2-6
clone size: few
D gene: TRBD1
V gene: TRBV15
CDR3 protein: CATSRDSVWRTGGSGANVLTF
CDR3 DNA: TGTGCCACCAGCAGAGACTCGGTCTGGCGGACAGGAGGCTCTGGGGCCAACGTCCTGACTTTC

J gene: TRBJ2-2
clone size: once
D gene: .
V gene: TRBV9
CDR3 protein: CASSAYGGELFF
CDR3 DNA: TGTGCCAGCAGCGCCTATGGCGGGGAGCTGTTTTTT

J gene: TRBJ1-2
clone size: .
D gene: TRBD1
V gene: TRBV25-1
CDR3 protein: CASSAFTRGLYGYTF
CDR3 DNA: TGTGCCAGCAGTGCATTCACCAGGGGGTTGTATGGCTACACCTTC